This record concerns one TCR beta chain sequence. This clonotype was seen many times. Its recognized antigen is unknown. Base qualities are not at hand, and no much larger clone is one base apart. The sample comes from a study of T cell repertoires in cytomegalovirus infection (dated by TCRdb to about 2019). Broadly, across the study: The HLA type of each donor mattered for the analysis, because public TCR beta signatures pointed to carriage of CMV infection along with the matching HLA type. Study-wide conclusions, independent of this receptor: Cumulative frequency of public TCR beta family members discriminated carriers of CMV infection plus the relevant HLA type in this cohort and an independent 352-donor cohort. In the ex vivo response, HLA-C-restricted CMV-specific TCR beta clonotypes were dominant, and in two of eight donors the single most frequent clonotype came from this HLA-C-restricted group.

Sequencing was performed on an Illumina HiSeq 1500. TCRdb trimmed public reads at Q25 via fastp, called clones via MiXCR and kept in-frame beta chains. Duplicate CDR3 protein sequences are folded into a single record with the most common DNA and genes. For this sample there are under 600,000 distinct CDR3 sequences; 15% to 20% appear just once. Clones ranked in the top ten supply about 24% of the sample. The sequenced material came from CD8+ T cells from PBMCs. The sequence derives from a human donor in good health (CMV status not recorded). Some clones in this sample may be carry-over from other donors' samples.

The sequenced DNA: TGTGCCAGCAGCTTTAGCGGGGGGACCCAAGAGACCCAGTACTTC. Its protein reads: CASSFSGGTQETQYF. The sequence links TRBV7-2 to TRBJ2-5, with 10 central nucleotides matching TRBD2. The CDR3 has 15 amino acids, counting the end cysteine and phenylalanine. The only DNA kept is the CDR3, 45 bases in frame from the first base. Compared with germline, V lacks 3 bases and J lacks 1 base; bases without a gene match: 2. The germline V gene yields SGHTA for CDR1 and FQGNSA for CDR2.